This T cell receptor beta chain was recorded in a study of T cell responses to AZD1222 COVID-19 vaccine. Germline loops: CDR1 WSHSY, CDR2 SAAADI. The length of the CDR3 is 12 residues. V was trimmed by 2 bases and J by 1 base, leaving 2 bases between them. For this clone: Its antigen is as yet unknown.

Findings and limits, study-wide: The reported proportion of spike-specific TCRs targeting unmutated variant regions was nearly half.

Profiling relied on immunoSEQ multiplex PCR, and the TCRdb table lists in-frame clones only, not all of them. This sample has 150,000 to 250,000 clones; about 89% occur once, and the top ten carry around 3.5%. The chain joins TRBV10-2 to TRBJ1-1; D is uncertain. The sample in question was peripheral blood, obtained 28 days after the second AZD1222 dose. The sequence derives from an adult who received the AZD1222 COVID-19 vaccine. The CDR3 DNA reads as TGCGCCAGCAGTGAGGAGAACACTGAAGCTTTCTTT. Its protein product is CASSEENTEAFF.